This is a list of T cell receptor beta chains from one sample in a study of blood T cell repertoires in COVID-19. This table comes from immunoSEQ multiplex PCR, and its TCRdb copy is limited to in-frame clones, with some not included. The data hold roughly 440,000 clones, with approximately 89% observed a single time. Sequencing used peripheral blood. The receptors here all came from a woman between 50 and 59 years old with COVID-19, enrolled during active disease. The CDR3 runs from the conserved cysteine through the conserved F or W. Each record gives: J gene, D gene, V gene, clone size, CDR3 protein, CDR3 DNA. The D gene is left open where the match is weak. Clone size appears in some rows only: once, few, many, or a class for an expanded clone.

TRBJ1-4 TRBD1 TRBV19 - CASSIGDSNEKLFF TGTGCCAGTAGTATAGGGGACAGCAATGAAAAACTGTTTTTT
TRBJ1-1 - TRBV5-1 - CASSSAPNRRTEAFF TGCGCCAGCAGCTCCGCTCCCAATCGGCGGACTGAAGCTTTCTTT
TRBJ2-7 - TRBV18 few CASSPMPQGEQYF TGTGCCAGCTCACCCATGCCACAGGGCGAGCAGTACTTC
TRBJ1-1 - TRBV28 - CASSLGRIRLNTEAFF TGTGCCAGCAGTTTGGGCCGAATCCGGCTGAACACTGAAGCTTTCTTT
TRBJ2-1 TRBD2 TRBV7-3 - CASSLRGLAGEPNEQFF TGTGCCAGCAGCTTAAGGGGGCTAGCGGGGGAGCCAAATGAGCAGTTCTTC
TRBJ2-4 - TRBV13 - CASSTGENIQYF TGTGCCAGCAGCACCGGGGAAAACATTCAGTACTTC
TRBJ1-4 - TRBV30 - CAWCDRPRDEKLFF TGTGCCTGGTGCGACAGGCCCCGGGATGAAAAACTGTTTTTT
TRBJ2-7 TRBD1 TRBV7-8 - CASSSVDRGLYEQYF TGTGCCAGCAGCTCAGTCGACAGGGGGCTTTACGAGCAGTACTTC
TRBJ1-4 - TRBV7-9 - CATTTRGSRGGEKLFF TGTGCCACCACAACTCGAGGCAGCCGAGGAGGGGAAAAACTGTTTTTT
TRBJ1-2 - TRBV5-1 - CASSQAGTHQKLYGYTF TGCGCCAGCAGCCAAGCCGGGACACACCAGAAGTTATATGGCTACACCTTC
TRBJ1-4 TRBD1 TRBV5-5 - CASSPGGGTGYEKLFF TGTGCCAGCAGCCCTGGAGGCGGGACAGGTTATGAAAAACTGTTTTTT
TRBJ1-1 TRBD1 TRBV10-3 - CAISLTGETEAFF TGTGCCATCAGCCTTACAGGGGAGACTGAAGCTTTCTTT
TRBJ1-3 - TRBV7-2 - CASSLGPTNSGNTIYF TGTGCCAGCAGCCTGGGCCCTACGAACTCTGGAAACACCATATATTTT
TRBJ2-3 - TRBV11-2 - CASSFRAQADTQYF TGTGCCAGCAGCTTCAGGGCTCAGGCGGATACGCAGTATTTT
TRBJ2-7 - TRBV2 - CASRRTALYEQYF TGTGCCAGCAGAAGGACAGCCCTCTACGAGCAGTACTTC
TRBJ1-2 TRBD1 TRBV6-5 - CASSYETGVDGYTF TGTGCCAGCAGTTACGAGACAGGGGTCGATGGCTACACCTTC
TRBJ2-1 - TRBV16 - CASSLRGSEQFF TGTGCCAGCAGCCTTAGAGGAAGTGAGCAGTTCTTC
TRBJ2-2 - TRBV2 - CARGVGGTGELFF TGTGCCAGAGGGGTGGGAGGCACCGGGGAGCTGTTTTTT
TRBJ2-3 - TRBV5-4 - CASSPSRGPGTDTQYF TGTGCCAGCAGCCCAAGCAGGGGTCCGGGCACAGATACGCAGTATTTT
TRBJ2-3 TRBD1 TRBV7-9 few CASSYRTGGRDTQYF TGTGCCAGCAGCTACCGGACAGGGGGTAGGGATACGCAGTATTTT
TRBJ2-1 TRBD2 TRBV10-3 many CAISEGAGGLNEQFF TGTGCCATCAGTGAGGGAGCGGGGGGGCTTAATGAGCAGTTCTTC
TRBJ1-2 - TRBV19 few CASSVQTPPNYGYTF TGTGCCAGTAGTGTCCAGACACCGCCTAACTATGGCTACACCTTC
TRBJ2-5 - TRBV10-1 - CASSDTGSGVSRETQYF TGCGCCAGCAGTGATACCGGTTCGGGAGTTTCGAGAGAGACCCAGTACTTC
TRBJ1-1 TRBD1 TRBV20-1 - CSASYPGTGNTEAFF TGCAGTGCTAGTTATCCCGGGACAGGGAACACTGAAGCTTTCTTT
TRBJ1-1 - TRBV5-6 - CASSGTDRPLNTEAFF TGTGCCAGCAGCGGGACGGACAGACCACTGAACACTGAAGCTTTCTTT
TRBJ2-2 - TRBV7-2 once CASSLVQGGELFF TGTGCCAGCAGCTTAGTACAGGGCGGGGAGCTGTTTTTT
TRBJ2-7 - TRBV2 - CASSEARGGYEQYF TGTGCCAGCAGTGAAGCGCGTGGCGGCTACGAGCAGTACTTC
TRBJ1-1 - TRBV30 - CAWSQGTEAFF TGTGCCTGGTCACAGGGCACTGAAGCTTTCTTT
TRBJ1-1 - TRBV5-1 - CASSLGPAIEAFF TGCGCCAGCAGTCTGGGGCCTGCTATCGAAGCTTTCTTT
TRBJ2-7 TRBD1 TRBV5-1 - CASSAQGDSYEQYF TGCGCCAGCAGCGCCCAGGGGGACTCCTACGAGCAGTACTTC
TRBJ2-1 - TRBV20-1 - CSATGYNEQFF TGCAGTGCTACAGGGTACAATGAGCAGTTCTTC
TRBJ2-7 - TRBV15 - CATSRSRGYEQYF TGTGCCACCAGCAGAAGTAGGGGTTACGAGCAGTACTTC
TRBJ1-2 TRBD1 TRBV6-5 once CASSRDRGNYGYTF TGTGCCAGCAGCCGGGACAGGGGAAACTATGGCTACACCTTC
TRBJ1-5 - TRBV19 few CASSTQGYQGPQHF TGTGCCAGTAGTACGCAGGGGTATCAGGGGCCCCAGCATTTT
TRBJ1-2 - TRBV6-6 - CASTSGQRFYNYGYTF TGTGCCAGCACCTCCGGACAGAGATTTTATAACTATGGCTACACCTTC
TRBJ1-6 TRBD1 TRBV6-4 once CASSDALDRGNSPLHF TGTGCCAGCAGCGACGCCCTAGACAGGGGTAATTCACCCCTCCACTTT
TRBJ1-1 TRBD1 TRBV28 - CASSRTGEDTEAFF TGTGCCAGCAGTCGGACAGGGGAGGACACTGAAGCTTTCTTT
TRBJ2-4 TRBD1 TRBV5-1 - CASSQEAGGLFLAKNIQYF TGCGCCAGCAGCCAGGAGGCAGGGGGCCTCTTCTTAGCCAAAAACATTCAGTACTTC
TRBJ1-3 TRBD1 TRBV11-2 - CASSLGDRPYGNTIYF TGTGCCAGCAGCTTAGGGGACAGGCCTTACGGAAACACCATATATTTT
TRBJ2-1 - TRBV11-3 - CASSLGLVSYNEQFF TGTGCCAGCAGCTTAGGACTAGTCTCCTACAATGAGCAGTTCTTC